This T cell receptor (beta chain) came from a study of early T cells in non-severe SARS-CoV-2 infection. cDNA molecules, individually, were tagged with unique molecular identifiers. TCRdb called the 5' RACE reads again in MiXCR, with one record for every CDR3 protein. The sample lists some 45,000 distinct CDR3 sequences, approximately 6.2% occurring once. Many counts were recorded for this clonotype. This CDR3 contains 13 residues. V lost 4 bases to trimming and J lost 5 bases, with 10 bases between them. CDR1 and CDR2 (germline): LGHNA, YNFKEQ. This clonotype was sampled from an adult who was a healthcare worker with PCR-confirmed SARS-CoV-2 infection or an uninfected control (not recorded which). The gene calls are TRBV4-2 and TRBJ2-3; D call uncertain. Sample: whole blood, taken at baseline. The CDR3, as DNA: TGTGCCAGCAGCCTCCCGGAGATAGATACGCAGTATTTT. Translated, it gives CASSLPEIDTQYF.